This entry lists 15 T cell receptor beta chains sequenced from one sample in a study of technical replicates of blood from several donors. The data were produced by immunoSEQ multiplex PCR, yet TCRdb's version contains in-frame clones alone and is incomplete. The sample includes around 80,000 clones, 95% to 98% of them seen just once. Sequencing was performed on T cells isolated from PBMCs. These receptor sequences come from a human donor in good health.

V is TRBV6-5 and J is TRBJ2-6; D is unclear. CDR1 and CDR2 (germline): MNHEY, SVGAGI. V was shortened by 4 bases and J by 4 bases, with 8 bases between the two germline ends. The CDR3 totals 14 residues. DNA for the CDR3: TGTGCCAGCAGTTCACTGCCCGGGGCCAACGTCCTGACTTTC. Its protein product is CASSSLPGANVLTF.

V is TRBV25-1 and J is TRBJ2-5; 12 bases map to TRBD2. J gave up 5 bases and V 7 bases, and 2 bases lay outside the gene matches. Germline CDR1 MGHDK, CDR2 SYGVNS. The CDR3 has 13 amino acids. CDR3 DNA: TGTGCCAGCACGGGGACTAGCGGGGAGACCCAGTACTTC. It yields the protein CASTGTSGETQYF.

J is TRBJ1-4 and V is TRBV7-8; D is undetermined. V lost 5 bases, J lost 4 bases, and 11 bases lay in between. The CDR3 is 14 amino acids. The germline V gene has CDR1 SGHVS and CDR2 FQNEAQ. As DNA, the CDR3 is TGTGCCAGCAGCCTTTCCGGACTTAATGAAAAACTGTTTTTT. Translated, it gives CASSLSGLNEKLFF.

V usage is TRBV6-5 and J usage is TRBJ2-7, with D possibly being TRBD1 (5 bases). V was pared by 7 bases and J by 1 base, with 14 bases between. CDR1 MNHEY and CDR2 SVGAGI come from the germline V gene. The CDR3 is 14 residues long. CDR3 protein: CASNLADSSYEQYF. The CDR3 region has the DNA TGTGCCAGCAATTTGGCCGACAGTTCCTACGAGCAGTACTTC.

The chain carries TRBV7-9 and TRBJ2-5; 8 bases fit TRBD2. From germline, CDR1 is SEHNR and CDR2 FQNEAQ (reference sequence). V shed 3 bases, J shed 4 bases, and the junction held 1 base outside the gene matches. This CDR3 comprises 13 residues. CDR3 loop: CASSFGGGETQYF. The CDR3 DNA follows: TGTGCCAGCAGCTTCGGGGGGGGAGAGACCCAGTACTTC.

This rearrangement joins TRBV18 to TRBJ1-2; D not resolved. Germline CDR1 KGHSH, CDR2 LQKENI. Between the trimmed V and J ends, which lost 3 bases and 3 bases, there was a span of 8 bases. The CDR3 sequence is 13 residues long. The CDR3 DNA sequence: TGTGCCAGCTCACCTGGGGAGGACTATGGCTACACCTTC. Residues: CASSPGEDYGYTF. Filled out from reference TRBV18 and TRBJ1-2, the complete variable domain reads NAGVMQNPRHLVRRRGQEARLRCSPMKGHSHVYWYRQLPEEGLKFMVYLQKENIIDESGMPKERFSAEFPKEGPSILRIQQVVRGDSAAYFCASSPGEDYGYTFGSGTRLTVV.

The chain joins TRBV5-1 to TRBJ1-6, with D perhaps TRBD1 (5 bases). V lost 4 bases and J 8 bases, leaving 13 bases between the germline ends. The CDR3 has 14 residues. Germline V gene data show CDR1 as SGHRS and CDR2 as YFSETQ. DNA of the CDR3: TGCGCCAGCAGCCCTGGGACTTCCGATTCACCCCTCCACTTT. Amino acid sequence: CASSPGTSDSPLHF.

The chain recombines TRBV6-5 with TRBJ2-1; D not resolved. V gave up 0 bases and J gave up 3 bases, with 9 bases separating them. CDR3 size: 15 residues. CDR1 is MNHEY and CDR2 is SVGAGI in the germline V gene. The CDR3 DNA reads as TGTGCCAGCAGTTACTCTGCGGTAGGCTACAATGAGCAGTTCTTC. It specifies CASSYSAVGYNEQFF.

This sequence joins TRBV5-1 and TRBJ1-2; no clear D. This CDR3 has 15 residues. V was trimmed by 3 bases and J by 4 bases, leaving 16 bases between them. The germline V gene has CDR1 SGHRS and CDR2 YFSETQ. CDR3 DNA sequence: TGCGCCAGCAGCTCACACGCTCGGGTGAGCTATGGCTACACCTTC. As protein: CASSSHARVSYGYTF.

The CDR3: CASSYSADDHYEQYF. CDR3 nucleotides: TGTGCCAGCAGTTACTCGGCAGATGATCACTACGAGCAGTACTTC. V and J are TRBV6-5 and TRBJ2-7, with no clear D. CDR1 and CDR2 (germline): MNHEY, SVGAGI. This CDR3 comprises 15 residues. Trimming pared 0 bases from V and 3 bases from J, leaving 12 bases between.

In the case of this clone: Germline and junction disagree at one end, which may indicate a read error. The chain has TRBV7-9 and TRBJ2-3, with D possibly being TRBD1 (5 bases). The CDR3 length is 14 residues. Germline CDR1 SEHNR, CDR2 FQNEAQ (reference sequence). CDR3 nucleotides: TGTGCCAGCAGCTTAGCAGGAACAGGCCCACCTTATCAATTT. It encodes CASSLAGTGPPYQF.

The chain joins TRBV19 to TRBJ2-7; TRBD1 agrees at 9 bases. With 3 bases clipped from V and 2 bases from J, the junction kept 2 bases outside the gene matches. The germline V gene has CDR1 LNHDA and CDR2 SQIVND (reference sequence). This CDR3 comprises 14 residues. The CDR3 loop is CASSIDRGAYEQYF. DNA of the CDR3: TGTGCCAGTAGTATCGACAGGGGGGCCTACGAGCAGTACTTC.

The V gene is TRBV11-3, the J gene TRBJ2-1; D gene uncertain. Per the germline V gene, CDR1 is SGHNT and CDR2 is YENEEA. V was clipped by 0 bases and J by 15 bases, with 9 bases between them. This CDR3 is built from 11 residues. The CDR3 loop is CASSLETVPFF. The DNA of the CDR3 is TGTGCCAGCAGCTTAGAAACGGTGCCGTTCTTC.

The gene calls are TRBV4-1 and TRBJ2-7; TRBD1 matches at 11 bases. CDR3 length: 17 amino acids. The V and J ends lost 1 base and 3 bases, in that order; junction bases with no gene match: 8. Germline CDR1 is MGHRA and CDR2 is YSYEKL. CDR3 loop: CASSQGGPGQGGYEQYF. DNA for the CDR3: TGCGCCAGCAGCCAAGGCGGACCGGGACAGGGGGGCTACGAGCAGTACTTC.

The V gene is TRBV7-2, the J gene TRBJ2-1; 7 nucleotides agree with TRBD1. The J segment lost 8 bases and the V segment lost 5 bases, leaving 12 bases of the junction unmatched. Germline V gene sequence: CDR1 SGHTA, CDR2 FQGNSA. CDR3 size: 15 residues. For the CDR3, the DNA is TGTGCCAGCAGCCCCCACCGGGACAGTTTCTATGAGCAGTTCTTC. It codes for CASSPHRDSFYEQFF.